This T cell receptor (beta chain) was recovered during a study of blood T cell repertoires in COVID-19. Study summary: From T cells, B-cell-depleted T cells, or PBMCs came the material, which was cDNA or gDNA.

The junction had 9 bases not matched to a gene; V was cut back by 2 bases and J by 11 bases. Germline assignment: CDR1 SNHLY and CDR2 FYNNEI. The length of the CDR3 is 15 residues. Source study methods: The assay estimated nucleated cells by amplifying reference gene primers. Clones were sequenced by immunoSEQ multiplex PCR, and TCRdb holds only the in-frame ones, with some missing. D and trimming come from the DNA, and the V and J calls and clone size come from that table. In the table there are 200,000 to 250,000 clones, approximately 80% of which are singletons. The sequence derives from a woman in her 40s with active or convalescent COVID-19. V is TRBV2 and J is TRBJ2-2, with 9 bases aligning to TRBD2. The sample consisted of peripheral blood. CDR3 residues: CASSELAGGPQELFF. In DNA, the CDR3 is TGTGCCAGCAGTGAATTGGCGGGGGGGCCACAAGAGCTGTTTTTT.